Each of the 3 T cell receptor beta chains below was sequenced from the same sample in a study of read filtering for tumor transcriptome and immune sequencing. From about 400 ng of RNA, a library with molecular barcoded alpha/delta and beta/gamma adaptors was made. TCRdb analysed the reads with MiXCR anew, one entry per CDR3 protein. The data contain 100,000 to 150,000 distinct CDR3 sequences, 10% to 15% of them singletons. The sample was a population of CD138-negative cells sorted from bone marrow. Receptors originate from a donor at least 40 years old with multiple myeloma.

There are many counts of this clonotype. The chain has TRBV5-1 and TRBJ2-3, with no clear D. The CDR3 runs 13 residues. The germline gives CDR1 SGHRS, CDR2 YFSETQ. V was shortened by 0 bases and J by 5 bases, with 7 bases between the two germline ends. The CDR3 nucleotides are TGCGCCAGCAGCTTGGTAACGGGAGATACGCAGTATTTT. Translation: CASSLVTGDTQYF.

Details on this clonotype: A read error may account for a junction end that differs from germline. The J gene is TRBJ2-7, the V gene TRBV2; D is perhaps TRBD1 (6 bases). CDR1 and CDR2 (germline): SNHLY, FYNNEI. The CDR3 is 13 amino acids. CDR3 DNA sequence: TGTGCCAGTCGATCCACAGGGAGCTACGTGCAGTACTTC. Its protein is CASRSTGSYVQYF.

This clonotype was seen repeatedly, ten times or more. The gene calls are TRBV29-1 and TRBJ2-7, with TRBD2 identical over 14 bases. The CDR3 totals 14 residues. Germline values: CDR1 SQVTM, CDR2 ANQGSEA. V dropped 6 bases and J dropped 6; count of bases not matched to a gene: 7. The CDR3 DNA reads as TGCAGCGTCGCTAGCGGGACTAGCGGGAGCGAGCAGTACTTC. This sequence encodes CSVASGTSGSEQYF.